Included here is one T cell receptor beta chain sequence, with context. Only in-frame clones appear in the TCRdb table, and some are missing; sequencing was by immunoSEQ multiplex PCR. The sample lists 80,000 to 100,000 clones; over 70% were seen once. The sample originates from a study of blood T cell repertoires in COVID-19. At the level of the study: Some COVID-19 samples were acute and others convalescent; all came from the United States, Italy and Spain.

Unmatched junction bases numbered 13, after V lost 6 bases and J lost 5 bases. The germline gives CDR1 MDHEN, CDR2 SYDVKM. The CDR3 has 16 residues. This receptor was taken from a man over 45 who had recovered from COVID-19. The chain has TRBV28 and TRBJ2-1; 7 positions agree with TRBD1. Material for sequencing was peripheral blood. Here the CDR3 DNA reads TGTGCCAGCAGGGACTCCTTAGGGGGCGGAAACAATGAGCAGTTCTTC. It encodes CASRDSLGGGNNEQFF.